The clone carrying this TCR beta chain turned up a few times. Its target is not known. This CDR3 has 14 residues. Germline V gene sequence: CDR1 MNHNY, CDR2 SVGAGI (reference sequence). With V trimmed by 6 bases and J by 5 bases, 10 bases remained unmatched. The data were taken from a study of post-analysis software for immune sequencing data. Background on the study: Both relapsing-remitting and secondary progressive multiple sclerosis featured among the disease courses, as did progressive-relapsing multiple sclerosis. Overall study findings and caveats: Among multiple sclerosis patients, normalized Chao1 diversity was significantly below that of controls. With F measure, samples from one preparation batch clustered together strongly. Elevated frequency relative to controls characterized roughly 5 TRBV segments in patients, TRBV5-6, TRBV5-1 and TRBV20-1 among them.

cDNA libraries for TCR beta contained unique molecular identifiers. T cells numbering roughly 1 to 10 million yielded cDNA molecules that totaled roughly 0.5 million. TCRdb analysed the PCR reads with MiXCR anew, one entry per CDR3 protein. The sample consists of 430,000 or so distinct CDR3 sequences, 35% to 45% of them appearing once. The sample was blood. The V and J genes are TRBV6-6 and TRBJ2-7; 7 bases match TRBD1. The sequence derives from a girl aged 2 to 10 with multiple sclerosis. The CDR3 here is CASSDRQGANEQYF. The CDR3 DNA reads as TGTGCCAGCAGCGACAGACAGGGCGCAAACGAGCAGTACTTC.